What follows are 27 T cell receptor beta chains derived from one specimen sequenced in a study of blood T cell repertoires in COVID-19. The assay was immunoSEQ multiplex PCR, and TCRdb's table has in-frame clones only and misses some. Here the sample spans tens of thousands of clones, 78% being singletons. The material sequenced was peripheral blood. The receptors here all came from a man between 65 and 79 years old with acute or convalescent COVID-19.

This sequence joins TRBV27 and TRBJ2-2, with D possibly being TRBD2 (5 bases). Trimming cost V 2 bases and J 2 bases, with 12 bases left between them. The CDR3 has 16 residues. In germline, CDR1 is MNHEY, CDR2 SMNVEV (reference sequence). CDR3 protein: CASSLTGRANTGELFF. The CDR3 DNA sequence: TGTGCCAGCAGTTTAACTGGGAGAGCAAACACCGGGGAGCTGTTTTTT.

The V call is TRBV19, the J call TRBJ1-4, with 7 bases aligning to TRBD1. With V trimmed by 6 bases and J by 7 bases, 8 bases remained unmatched. Germline CDR1 reads LNHDA; CDR2 reads SQIVND (reference sequence). CDR3 length equals 14 residues. The CDR3 loop reads CASRRQGALEKLFF. The CDR3 nucleotides read TGTGCCAGTAGAAGACAGGGCGCCCTTGAAAAACTGTTTTTT.

J is TRBJ2-7 and V is TRBV9, with 13 bases aligning to TRBD2. J lost 5 bases, V lost 4 bases, and 6 bases had no gene match. The CDR3 is 15 residues long. Germline V CDR1 and CDR2: SGDLS, YYNGEE. The CDR3, as DNA: TGTGCCAGCAGCAGGACTAGCGGGGGAATTCACGAGCAGTACTTC. Encoded protein: CASSRTSGGIHEQYF.

CDR3 residues: CASSLSKNTYNEQFF. The DNA for the CDR3 is TGTGCCAGCAGCTTGTCGAAAAACACCTACAATGAGCAGTTCTTC. The chain couples TRBV7-2 to TRBJ2-1; D ambiguous. The CDR3 is made up of 15 amino acids. Trimming removed 3 bases at V and 2 bases at J, with 11 bases between. The germline V gene has CDR1 SGHTA and CDR2 FQGNSA.

The chain recombines TRBV7-8 with TRBJ1-3; the D gene is possibly TRBD1 (5 bases). The CDR3 is 18 amino acids. CDR1 and CDR2 (germline): SGHVS, FQNEAQ. V gave up 4 bases and J gave up 0 bases, with 19 bases separating them. CDR3 nucleotides: TGTGCCAGCAGCTGGGGTTTTGACCAGGGCCCCTCTGGAAACACCATATATTTT. As protein: CASSWGFDQGPSGNTIYF.

The chain uses TRBV18 and TRBJ1-5, with D hard to call. CDR3 length: 13 residues. CDR1 is KGHSH, CDR2 LQKENI, per germline. V lost 3 bases and J lost 4, with 7 bases in between. The CDR3 reads CASSPRANQPQHF. In DNA, the CDR3 is TGTGCCAGCTCACCTCGCGCGAATCAGCCCCAGCATTTT.

This chain joins TRBV4-1 and TRBJ1-1, with 7 bases matching TRBD1. CDR1 and CDR2 (germline): MGHRA, YSYEKL. This CDR3 region has 13 residues. V shed 3 bases and J 8 bases; nucleotides not matched to a gene: 6. The DNA of the CDR3 is TGCGCCAGCAGCCAGGGACAGTCGTTCGAAGCTTTCTTT. It codes for CASSQGQSFEAFF.

The rearrangement links TRBV27 to TRBJ2-2, with no clear D. Trimming removed 3 bases from V and 6 bases from J, with 8 bases in between. Germline V gene lookup returns CDR1 MNHEY and CDR2 SMNVEV (reference sequence). The CDR3 spans 13 residues. The CDR3 coding sequence is TGTGCCAGCAGTTTCAGAACGTCCGGGGAGCTGTTTTTT. Its translation: CASSFRTSGELFF.

The rearrangement links TRBV24-1 to TRBJ2-1, with 10 bases fitting TRBD2. The CDR3 sequence is 13 residues long. Germline V lookup: CDR1 KGHDR, CDR2 SFDVKD. Trimming cost V 8 bases and J 8 bases; bases outside gene matches: 5. CDR3 loop: CATNKREGYEQFF. In nucleotides, the CDR3 is TGTGCCACCAATAAGCGGGAGGGGTATGAGCAGTTCTTC.

Here the CDR3 DNA reads TGTGCCAGCAGCTTAGGAGGGTCCAACACCGGGGAGCTGTTTTTT. It encodes CASSLGGSNTGELFF. The chain joins TRBV7-9 to TRBJ2-2; a weak D match, TRBD2 (5 bases). This CDR3 is 15 amino acids long. Germline CDR1 and CDR2: SEHNR and FQNEAQ (reference sequence). The germline V and J ends were trimmed by 1 base and 2 bases, with 8 bases remaining between them.

The chain joins TRBV19 to TRBJ1-5; D is uncertain. The V gene lost 3 bases and the J gene lost 7 bases, with 7 bases spanning the gap. The CDR3 loop spans 12 amino acids. The germline gives CDR1 LNHDA, CDR2 SQIVND (reference sequence). CDR3 DNA: TGTGCCAGTAGTATTAACCGGCAGCCCCAGCATTTT. It yields the protein CASSINRQPQHF.

The chain uses TRBV4-3 and TRBJ1-6; the D is unclear. V shed 8 bases and J shed 0 bases, with 17 bases lying between them. Per germline, CDR1 LGHNA and CDR2 YSLEER. The CDR3 contains 17 residues. CDR3 region: CASRTAAGSSYNSPLHF. As DNA, the CDR3 is TGCGCCAGCCGGACCGCGGCGGGGAGCTCCTATAATTCACCCCTCCACTTT.

The V gene is TRBV28, the J gene TRBJ2-2, with 8 bases that match TRBD1. The CDR3 length is 16 residues. The germline V gene encodes CDR1 MDHEN and CDR2 SYDVKM. Trimming removed 2 bases from V and 0 bases from J; junction bases left unmatched: 2. The CDR3 DNA sequence: TGTGCCAGCAGTTTAAGCAGGGGGCCGAACACCGGGGAGCTGTTTTTT. It translates to CASSLSRGPNTGELFF.

The chain is built from TRBV4-1 and TRBJ2-7; 7 positions agree with TRBD1. J was trimmed by 1 base and V by 1 base; bases with no gene match: 4. From germline, CDR1 is MGHRA and CDR2 YSYEKL. The CDR3 length is 15 residues. The CDR3 spells CASSQASGQSYEQYF. Here the CDR3 DNA reads TGCGCCAGCAGCCAAGCCTCGGGACAGTCCTACGAGCAGTACTTC.

The rearrangement links TRBV3-1 (or the pseudogene TRBV3-2) to TRBJ1-2; 9 bases are shared with TRBD1. This CDR3 has 14 amino acids. The germline V gene encodes CDR1 LGHDT and CDR2 YNNKEL (reference sequence). V dropped 1 base and J dropped 6; count of bases not matched to a gene: 3. Here the CDR3 reads CASSQVGTGNGYTF. The CDR3 region has the DNA TGTGCCAGCAGCCAAGTAGGGACAGGGAATGGCTACACCTTC.

J is TRBJ2-1 and V is TRBV10-3; 9 bases are a match to TRBD1. Germline loops: CDR1 ENHRY, CDR2 SYGVKD. The V and J ends lost 6 bases and 7 bases, in that order; junction bases with no gene match: 13. The length of the CDR3 is 16 residues. The chain's CDR3 is CAISREAGQGRNEQFF. The CDR3, as DNA: TGTGCCATCAGCCGAGAGGCGGGACAGGGCAGAAATGAGCAGTTCTTC.

This clone is a singleton in its sample. The chain has TRBV6-5 and TRBJ1-2; 7 bases agree with TRBD1. This CDR3 contains 15 residues. The germline gives CDR1 MNHEY, CDR2 SVGAGI. Germline trimming cut 5 bases from V and 6 bases from J; bases unmatched to any gene: 12. The CDR3 region is CASSRTQTGSDGYTF. The CDR3 nucleotides read TGTGCCAGCAGTAGGACCCAGACAGGGTCCGATGGCTACACCTTC.

The V and J genes are TRBV12-5 and TRBJ2-1; 15 bases are shared with TRBD2. The CDR3 runs to 16 residues. Trimming took 3 bases from V and 9 from J; bases not matched to a gene: 6. The germline V gene has CDR1 LGHNT and CDR2 FRNRAP. The CDR3 region is CASGLPGLAGGVEQFF. The DNA for the CDR3 is TGTGCTAGTGGTTTACCAGGACTAGCGGGAGGGGTTGAGCAGTTCTTC.

The chain combines TRBV6-2 or TRBV6-3 with TRBJ1-4, with D possibly matching TRBD1 (6 bases). Per the germline V gene, CDR1 is MNHEY and CDR2 is SVGEGT. V was shortened by 5 bases and J by 13 bases, with 20 bases between the two germline ends. The CDR3 consists of 14 residues. Here the CDR3 DNA reads TGTGCCAGCAGTCAAAGTCATGGACAGAAAAGACTGTTTTTT. Its translation: CASSQSHGQKRLFF.

The chain recombines TRBV7-9 with TRBJ1-1; D might be TRBD1 (5 bases). The CDR3 consists of 15 residues. The V end was cut by 3 bases, the J end by 0 bases, with 11 bases between. Germline CDR1 is SEHNR and CDR2 is FQNEAQ (reference sequence). The CDR3 coding sequence is TGTGCCAGCAGCTTGAGCGGGGGGGTGAACACTGAAGCTTTCTTT. Its translation: CASSLSGGVNTEAFF.

This chain uses TRBV2 with TRBJ1-2; a possible D gene is TRBD1 (6 bases). CDR1 and CDR2 from the germline V gene are SNHLY and FYNNEI. CDR3 size: 13 residues. The V end lost 5 bases, the J end lost 6 bases, and 13 bases lay between the germline ends. Written as DNA, the CDR3 is TGTGCCAGCAGTCCTACAGGGCGTCATGGCTACACCTTC. Its protein product is CASSPTGRHGYTF. The entire variable domain, with the rest obtained from reference TRBV2 and TRBJ1-2, is as follows: EPEVTQTPSHQVTQMGQEVILRCVPISNHLYFYWYRQILGQKVEFLVSFYNNEISEKSEIFDDQFSVERPDGSNFTLKIRSTKLEDSAMYFCASSPTGRHGYTFGSGTRLTVV.

The rearrangement uses TRBV7-6 and TRBJ2-3; 8 bases map to TRBD1. The V segment lost 0 bases and the J segment 1 base; nucleotides outside the gene matches: 3. The CDR3 loop spans 16 amino acids. Germline V CDR1 and CDR2: SGHVS, FNYEAQ. The CDR3: CASSLAPTGGTDTQYF. The DNA for the CDR3 is TGTGCCAGCAGCTTAGCGCCGACAGGGGGCACAGATACGCAGTATTTT.

There are a few counts of this clone. The chain carries TRBV6-2 or TRBV6-3 and TRBJ1-5; D is perhaps TRBD1 (6 bases). V lost 2 bases, J lost 3 bases, and 17 bases lay in between. The germline V gene has CDR1 MNHEY and CDR2 SVGEGT. The CDR3 runs to 17 residues. This CDR3 is CASSYDLRTVLNQPQHF. The CDR3 nucleotides are TGTGCCAGCAGTTACGACCTGCGGACAGTTCTCAATCAGCCCCAGCATTTT.

This clone was picked up a small number of times. The genes are TRBV12-3 or TRBV12-4 and TRBJ1-2; no reliable D call. Trimming removed 6 bases from V and 0 bases from J, with 5 bases in between. This CDR3 spans 12 amino acids. In nucleotides, the CDR3 is TGTGCCAGCAGAGGAGCTAACTATGGCTACACCTTC. This gives the protein CASRGANYGYTF.

The chain links TRBV6-5 to TRBJ1-4; D perhaps matches TRBD1 (5 bases). The CDR3 spans 16 residues. Trimming took 2 bases from V and 2 from J, leaving 12 bases between them. The germline V gene has CDR1 MNHEY and CDR2 SVGAGI. The DNA for the CDR3 is TGTGCCAGCAGTTACGGATCGGCAGGGACTAATGAAAAACTGTTTTTT. Its translation is CASSYGSAGTNEKLFF.

This clone has a handful of counts. This sequence joins TRBV11-3 and TRBJ2-1; a weak D match, TRBD1 (6 bases). From germline, CDR1 is SGHNT and CDR2 YENEEA. This CDR3 is 13 amino acids long. The ends were cut back, 2 bases at V and 9 bases at J, with 11 bases in the middle. The chain's CDR3 is CASSLLQGGEQFF. The DNA for the CDR3 is TGTGCCAGCAGCTTACTACAGGGTGGTGAGCAGTTCTTC. Full variable domain (outside the CDR3, taken from reference TRBV11-3 and TRBJ2-1): EAGVVQSPRYKIIEKKQPVAFWCNPISGHNTLYWYLQNLGQGPELLIRYENEEAVDDSQLPKDRFSAERLKGVDSTLKIQPAELGDSAVYLCASSLLQGGEQFFGPGTRLTVL.

The chain links TRBV19 to TRBJ1-2, with 12 bases identical to TRBD1. The CDR3 sequence is 14 residues long. Germline V gives CDR1 LNHDA, CDR2 SQIVND (reference sequence). V shed 6 bases, J shed 8 bases, and the junction held 7 bases outside the gene matches. CDR3 in DNA: TGTGCCAGTAGGGGGACAGGGGGCGGCCCAGGCTACACCTTC. Translated, it gives CASRGTGGGPGYTF.